A selection of T cell receptor beta chains follows, all from one sample in a study of response to subunit inactivated influenza vaccine. One entry per CDR3 protein, called by TCRdb with MiXCR from the RT-PCR reads. The table records 500,000 to 600,000 distinct CDR3 sequences, 12% of them present only once. This specimen consisted of PBMCs from blood, obtained on the day of vaccination. These receptors all stem from a man over 45 who received an inactivated influenza vaccine. The conserved cysteine and the conserved F or W are not part of the CDR3 here.

v_call: TRBV12-3/TRBV12-4; cdr3_aa: ASSLFQPNTGELF
v_call: TRBV5-1; cdr3_aa: ASSFWTGRSGANVLT
v_call: TRBV7-9; cdr3_aa: ASTRRDTQY
v_call: TRBV7-2; cdr3_aa: ASSLTHLNTEAF
v_call: TRBV4-3; cdr3_aa: ASSPGRSHAEYEQY
v_call: TRBV2; cdr3_aa: ASSPQGITSTDTQY
v_call: TRBV3-1; cdr3_aa: ASSLEGSSTQY
v_call: TRBV15; cdr3_aa: ATSSGRLPDTQY
v_call: TRBV7-9; cdr3_aa: ASSFGDRGTGETQY
v_call: TRBV5-5; cdr3_aa: ASSLVQRGLTDTQY
v_call: TRBV20-1; cdr3_aa: SASLVRRADASGSPRETQY
v_call: TRBV10-3; cdr3_aa: AISENRDTDYGYT
v_call: TRBV12-3/TRBV12-4; cdr3_aa: ASSFDGFAASGNTIY
v_call: TRBV7-8; cdr3_aa: ASSITSGGARTGELF
v_call: TRBV20-1; cdr3_aa: SAWDRNQPQH
v_call: TRBV3-1; cdr3_aa: ASSQSRASRRETQY